The 26 T cell receptor beta chains below all came from one sample that was sequenced in a study of regulatory T cells in long-lasting Graves disease. The time point here: newly diagnosed GD, antithyroid drugs for less than 3 months. Following extraction of RNA from PBMCs, that RNA was used to make the TCR library. The TCR beta library used iRepertoire HTBI primers with Arm-PCR amplification of CDR3. TCRdb redid the calling of the multiplex PCR reads with MiXCR, one entry per CDR3 protein. The sample contains about 620,000 distinct CDR3 sequences, roughly 15% of which appear only once. The same data also went into a second study, on T cells in Graves' hyperthyroidism and ophthalmopathy.

This specimen was peripheral blood mononuclear cells (PBMCs), taken at new diagnosis, from a patient treated with antithyroid drugs. These receptors all come from a woman in her twenties or thirties with Graves disease.

V is TRBV6-2 or TRBV6-3 and J is TRBJ2-6; 11 nucleotides align to TRBD2. Germline lookup yields CDR1 MNHEY and CDR2 SVGEGT. The CDR3 sequence is 16 residues long. V gave up 5 bases and J gave up 4 bases; unmatched junction bases: 4. CDR3 in amino acids: CASSTRLAGGANVLTF. In nucleotides, the CDR3 is TGTGCCAGCAGTACTCGACTAGCGGGAGGGGCCAACGTCCTGACTTTC.

This clonotype was found many times. This chain joins TRBV15 and TRBJ1-4; D remains ambiguous. The CDR3 is made up of 16 amino acids. Germline loops: CDR1 LNHNV, CDR2 YYDKDF (reference sequence). V lost 0 bases and J lost 0, with 8 bases in between. Written as DNA, the CDR3 is TGTGCCACCAGCAGAGATCTGGCATCAACTAATGAAAAACTGTTTTTT. This encodes CATSRDLASTNEKLFF.

The chain employs TRBV28 and TRBJ1-5, with D maybe TRBD1 (5 bases). Trimming removed 4 bases from V and 1 base from J, with 8 bases in between. Germline lookup yields CDR1 MDHEN and CDR2 SYDVKM. The CDR3 spans 14 residues. CDR3 DNA: TGTGCCAGCAGTTGGGAGGGGAGCAATCAGCCCCAGCATTTT. Residues: CASSWEGSNQPQHF.

The sample holds many counts of this clonotype. This chain links TRBV28 with TRBJ2-7; D not certain. The V and J ends lost 6 bases and 2 bases respectively, with 14 bases between them. The CDR3 spans 14 residues. Germline V gene sequence: CDR1 MDHEN, CDR2 SYDVKM. The CDR3 is CASRRRALAYEQYF. Written as DNA, the CDR3 is TGTGCCAGCAGACGAAGGGCCCTAGCCTACGAGCAGTACTTC.

The genes are TRBV30 and TRBJ1-6, with D possibly matching TRBD1 (6 bases). The V end was cut by 0 bases, the J end by 0 bases, with 6 bases between. Germline V gene lookup returns CDR1 GTSNPN and CDR2 SVGIG (reference sequence). CDR3 length equals 15 residues. For the CDR3, the DNA is TGTGCCTGGAGTGTAGGGGGCTCCTATAATTCACCCCTCCACTTT. It codes for CAWSVGGSYNSPLHF.

This clonotype was detected ten times or more. The CDR3 DNA follows: TGCAGTGCTAGTTGGGGAAACACTGAAGCTTTCTTT. Its translation: CSASWGNTEAFF. The chain is built from TRBV20-1 and TRBJ1-1; D not resolved. The germline CDR1 and CDR2 sequences are DFQATT and SNEGSKA (reference sequence). The length of the CDR3 is 12 residues. V lost 3 bases and J lost 2, with 7 bases in between.

V is TRBV19 and J is TRBJ1-5; D ambiguous. Per germline, CDR1 LNHDA and CDR2 SQIVND (reference sequence). The V and J ends lost 7 bases and 9 bases respectively, with 13 bases between them. CDR3 length: 12 amino acids. The CDR3 nucleotides read TGTGCCAGTAACTCGGTGCCGGCGCCCCAGCATTTT. Translating gives CASNSVPAPQHF.

The chain couples TRBV18 to TRBJ2-5; 10 bases match TRBD1. In germline, CDR1 is KGHSH, CDR2 LQKENI. The junction had 10 bases not matched to a gene; V was cut back by 3 bases and J by 9 bases. There are 15 residues in the CDR3. CDR3 bases: TGTGCCAGCTCACCGCGACAGGGGGCTGGTGAGGCCCAGTACTTC. As protein: CASSPRQGAGEAQYF.

This clonotype was recorded many times. The V and J genes are TRBV20-1 and TRBJ1-5; the D is unclear. Trimming took 0 bases from V and 3 from J, leaving 3 bases between them. Germline CDR1 and CDR2: DFQATT and SNEGSKA (reference sequence). The CDR3 runs 12 residues. The CDR3 nucleotides are TGCAGTGCTAGAGATCACAATCAGCCCCAGCATTTT. Protein sequence: CSARDHNQPQHF.

The chain recombines TRBV5-1 with TRBJ1-1; 9 bases align to TRBD1. J was trimmed by 5 bases and V by 8 bases; bases with no gene match: 7. This CDR3 has 13 residues. CDR1 SGHRS and CDR2 YFSETQ come from the germline V gene. As DNA, the CDR3 is TGCGCCAGGGGGGGGACAGGGAGGACTGAAGCTTTCTTT. As protein: CARGGTGRTEAFF.

This clonotype turned up a few times. J is TRBJ2-7 and V is TRBV6-5, with D hard to call. V was cut by 0 bases and J by 5 bases, with 8 bases left in between. The CDR3 is made up of 13 amino acids. Germline V gene lookup returns CDR1 MNHEY and CDR2 SVGAGI. CDR3: CASSYSDNNEQYF. CDR3 nucleotides: TGTGCCAGCAGTTACTCCGACAATAACGAGCAGTACTTC.

This clonotype has ten or more counts. The chain recombines TRBV12-3 or TRBV12-4 with TRBJ1-5; unclear D gene. There are 15 residues in the CDR3. The germline V and J ends were trimmed by 3 bases and 2 bases, with 11 bases remaining between them. CDR3 sequence: CASSLEGLGNQPQHF. Here the CDR3 DNA reads TGTGCCAGCAGTTTGGAGGGTTTAGGCAATCAGCCCCAGCATTTT.

This clonotype turned up a few times. The V gene is TRBV9, the J gene TRBJ2-3, with 8 bases fitting TRBD2. Germline trimming cut 0 bases from V and 2 bases from J; bases unmatched to any gene: 5. Germline V gene sequence: CDR1 SGDLS, CDR2 YYNGEE. The CDR3 is made up of 16 amino acids. As DNA, the CDR3 is TGTGCCAGCAGCGTAGGGCTAGCGGGCATCACAGATACGCAGTATTTT. Encoded protein: CASSVGLAGITDTQYF.

The chain joins TRBV19 to TRBJ2-2; D not certain. Germline assignment: CDR1 LNHDA and CDR2 SQIVND (reference sequence). The CDR3 has 14 residues. V shed 6 bases and J shed 6 bases, with 14 bases lying between them. This chain's CDR3 is CASSHNSLAGELFF. The CDR3, as DNA: TGTGCCAGTAGCCACAATTCCCTGGCCGGGGAGCTGTTTTTT.

The V and J genes are TRBV28 and TRBJ2-3; the D is unclear. CDR1 and CDR2 (germline): MDHEN, SYDVKM. V was clipped by 7 bases and J by 0 bases, with 14 bases between them. The CDR3 spans 15 residues. The CDR3 region has the DNA TGTGCCAGCACCCAACTCGGTATAAGCACAGATACGCAGTATTTT. Amino acid sequence: CASTQLGISTDTQYF.

Note on this clonotype: The junction departs from the called germline gene at one end, perhaps through a read error. This sequence joins TRBV10-3 and TRBJ1-5, with D unresolved. Germline-derived CDR1 and CDR2 are ENHRY and SYGVKD. There are 14 residues in the CDR3. The DNA for the CDR3 is TGTGCCATCAGTGATAGGATCAGCAACCAGCCCCAGCATTTT. Its protein is CAISDRISNQPQHF.

This clonotype showed up many times. The genes are TRBV11-2 and TRBJ2-5; possible D gene TRBD2, 5 bases. This CDR3 spans 15 amino acids. Germline V CDR1 and CDR2: SGHAT, FQNNGV. V was clipped by 4 bases and J by 5 bases, with 17 bases between them. This chain's CDR3 is CASSSFGVGYETQYF. The CDR3 nucleotides read TGTGCCAGCAGCTCGTTCGGGGTAGGATATGAGACCCAGTACTTC.

This clonotype was seen ten or more times. This chain joins TRBV11-2 and TRBJ1-4; possibly TRBD1 for D (5 bases). The ends were cut back, 5 bases at V and 10 bases at J, with 14 bases in the middle. This CDR3 region has 13 residues. The germline gives CDR1 SGHAT, CDR2 FQNNGV. CDR3 DNA: TGTGCCAGCAGCCCGCGGGGGGTAGGAAAACTGTTTTTT. Its protein product is CASSPRGVGKLFF.

As concerns this clonotype: This may stem from a read error, because a much larger clone lies one nucleotide away. The chain carries TRBV2 and TRBJ2-7; 8 nucleotides line up with TRBD1. The germline V gene has CDR1 SNHLY and CDR2 FYNNEI. This CDR3 contains 15 residues. The CDR3 sequence is CVSSPEGTGLYEQYF. DNA for the CDR3: TGTGTCAGCAGCCCAGAGGGGACAGGCCTCTACGAGCAGTACTTC.

The genes are TRBV7-2 and TRBJ1-6; a possible D gene is TRBD1 (5 bases). The CDR3 has 14 amino acids. V lost 3 bases and J lost 6, with 9 bases in between. From germline, CDR1 is SGHTA and CDR2 FQGNSA. Here the CDR3 DNA reads TGTGCCAGCAGCTTTCGGGGCACTAATTCACCCCTCCACTTT. It yields the protein CASSFRGTNSPLHF.

This clonotype was observed at least ten times. The chain joins TRBV7-8 to TRBJ2-1; tentatively, D is TRBD1 or TRBD2 (7 bases each). Germline V gene data show CDR1 as SGHVS and CDR2 as FQNEAQ. The V and J ends lost 5 bases and 7 bases respectively, with 21 bases between them. The CDR3 is made up of 16 amino acids. The CDR3 loop is CASSQGGDILRNEQFF. CDR3 DNA sequence: TGTGCCAGCAGCCAGGGGGGGGACATCTTGCGGAATGAGCAGTTCTTC.

This sequence joins TRBV5-1 and TRBJ2-1; D may be TRBD2 (6 bases). Germline lookup yields CDR1 SGHRS and CDR2 YFSETQ. Trimming shortened V by 0 bases and J by 0 bases, and 31 bases separated the two germline ends. The CDR3 extends over 23 amino acids. CDR3 nucleotides: TGCGCCAGCAGCTTGGGGCGCGCGGGTCGGGACTCTAAATCCCTGAGCTCCTACAATGAGCAGTTCTTC. It yields the protein CASSLGRAGRDSKSLSSYNEQFF.

V usage is TRBV19 and J usage is TRBJ1-1, with 7 bases lining up with TRBD1. With V trimmed by 9 bases and J by 4 bases, 8 bases remained unmatched. The CDR3 is 13 residues long. Germline CDR1 and CDR2: LNHDA and SQIVND (reference sequence). CDR3 in amino acids: CASNYRGGTEAFF. As DNA, the CDR3 is TGTGCCAGCAACTACAGGGGTGGCACTGAAGCTTTCTTT.

This clonotype has ten or more counts. The chain combines TRBV15 with TRBJ2-7; D not resolved. The CDR3 spans 14 residues. V was cut by 8 bases and J by 2 bases, with 16 bases left in between. Germline CDR1 reads LNHNV; CDR2 reads YYDKDF (reference sequence). CDR3 region: CATSPGPATYEQYF. The CDR3 region has the DNA TGTGCCACCTCACCAGGTCCTGCAACCTACGAGCAGTACTTC.

This clonotype occurred many times. The chain is built from TRBV30 and TRBJ1-1; maybe TRBD1 (6 bases). Between the trimmed V and J ends, which lost 4 bases and 6 bases, there was a span of 21 bases. The germline V gene encodes CDR1 GTSNPN and CDR2 SVGIG (reference sequence). The CDR3 is 15 amino acids. The CDR3 reads CAWTSDSRALAEAFF. The CDR3 DNA reads as TGTGCCTGGACTTCGGACAGTAGGGCCTTGGCTGAAGCTTTCTTT.

There are many counts of this clonotype. The chain uses TRBV18 and TRBJ1-1, with 8 nucleotides matching TRBD1. J gave up 3 bases and V 6 bases, and 6 bases lay outside the gene matches. Germline CDR1 and CDR2: KGHSH and LQKENI. The CDR3 is 14 amino acids. CDR3 DNA sequence: TGTGCCAGCTCGCAGGGGGCGCGGGACACTGAAGCTTTCTTT. It is translated as CASSQGARDTEAFF.